Detailed here is one T cell receptor (beta chain). These data originate in a study of T cell clonotyping in hematopoietic cell transplantation. About the study: Pretransplant recipient samples were taken after cytoreduction.

Assay used: immunoSEQ multiplex PCR; TCRdb lists only in-frame clones, some missing. The repertoire consists of fewer than 20,000 clones, with 85% to 95% occurring once and the leading ten covering 1.8%. Time point: recipient sample about 28 days before transplant, after cytoreduction. V lost 3 bases, J lost 7 bases, and 10 bases lay in between. This CDR3 is 11 amino acids long. Germline values: CDR1 DFQATT, CDR2 SNEGSKA (reference sequence). The sequence came from a man in his late teens or twenties with biphenotypic leukemia. Some clones in this sample may be carry-over from other donors' samples. The gene calls are TRBV20-1 and TRBJ2-7; D gene uncertain. The input for sequencing was peripheral blood mononuclear cells, taken before stem cell transplant. The CDR3 DNA reads TGCAGTGCTAGTTGGTGGGCAGAGCAGTACTTC. It translates to CSASWWAEQYF.